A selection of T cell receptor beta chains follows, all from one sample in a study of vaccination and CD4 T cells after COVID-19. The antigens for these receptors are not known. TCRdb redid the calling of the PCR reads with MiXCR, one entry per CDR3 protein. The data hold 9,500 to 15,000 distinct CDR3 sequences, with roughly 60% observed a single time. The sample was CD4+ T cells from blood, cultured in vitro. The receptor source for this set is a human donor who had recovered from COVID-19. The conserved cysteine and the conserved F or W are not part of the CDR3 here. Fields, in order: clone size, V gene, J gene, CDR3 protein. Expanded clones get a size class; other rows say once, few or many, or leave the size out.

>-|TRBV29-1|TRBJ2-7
SVSGTPSSYEQY
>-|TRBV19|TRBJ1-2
ASKSGGDGSGYT
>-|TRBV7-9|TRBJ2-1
ASSLVGRPNEQF
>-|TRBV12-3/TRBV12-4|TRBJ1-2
ASKLGKLYGYT
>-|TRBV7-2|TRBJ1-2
ASSADRVKGYT
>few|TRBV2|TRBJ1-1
ASRVFTEAF
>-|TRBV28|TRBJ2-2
ASSLGGVNTGELF
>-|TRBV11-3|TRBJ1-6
ASSFDSANSPLH
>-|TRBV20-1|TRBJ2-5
SASKGETQY
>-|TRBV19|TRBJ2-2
ASNNRGRDTGELF